Listed below are T cell receptor beta chains from one sample, sequenced in a study of beta chain features in type 1 diabetes. Only in-frame clones appear in the TCRdb table, and some are missing; sequencing was by immunoSEQ multiplex PCR. The sample has 150,000 to 190,000 clones; about a tenth are singletons. Specimen: central memory CD4+ T cells from blood. The receptors here all came from a young man with type 1 diabetes. The conserved cysteine and the conserved F or W are not part of the CDR3 here. The D gene is left open where the match is weak.

d_call v_call cdr3_aa
TRBD1 TRBV19 ASSLGQGLPEAF
TRBD1 TRBV18 ASSPFQQLTGVNTEAF
TRBD1 TRBV6-6 ASRNIGQGTYEQY
- TRBV28 ASSSPTGSRDEQY
- TRBV4-3 ASSQDRQANYGYT
TRBD1 TRBV9 ASSEGTAGTGYEQY
TRBD2 TRBV28 ASNRGLAGFSDTQY
TRBD1 TRBV2 ASSEGTGGWTTEAF
TRBD2 TRBV9 ASNSGLGPEQF
TRBD1 TRBV7-8 ASSLIGQGYRNEQF
TRBD2 TRBV10-3 AAGGGFEQY
TRBD2 TRBV9 ASSRGERGNTGELF
TRBD1 TRBV18 ASQPQGDDEQY
TRBD2 TRBV10-3 AISGGAGVADTQY
TRBD1 TRBV30 AWSVNRGETQY
TRBD2 TRBV15 ATSERGSRNLPY
TRBD1 TRBV15 ATRSIGTGAD
- TRBV6-5 ASSLQTVNYGYT
TRBD1 TRBV29-1 SVGTGENQPQH
- TRBV5-6 ASSLGPRTEAF
- TRBV6-5 ASGLINYGYT
TRBD2 TRBV29-1 SVQLLAGGYEQY
TRBD2 TRBV28 ASSPLGLAGGTHEQY
TRBD1 TRBV7-9 ASSLQGAIADTQY
- TRBV27 ASRFSRGWENEQF
- TRBV5-1 ASNKEATNTEAF
- TRBV28 ASSLRSGYAF
- TRBV5-1 ASSLEAGSNQPQH
TRBD2 TRBV15 ATSTTSGRAGEQF
TRBD2 TRBV9 ASSVFGTSGSETQY
- TRBV28 ASSLGQTSGNTIY
- TRBV28 ASMARDQPQH
- TRBV2 ASSYYNEQF
- TRBV11-2 ASSLTDNTEAF
- TRBV5-1 ASSAPEAGGTQY
- TRBV20-1 SKTDYNEQF
TRBD2 TRBV6-5 ASSIWTGGQNIQY
- TRBV9 ASSARPGEGNEQF
- TRBV4-2 ASSQEVAVSSTEAF
- TRBV29-1 SVGTTTSGELF
- TRBV4-1 ASSQGLGALGEQY
TRBD1 TRBV6-6 ASTLDRGPGEQF
TRBD1 TRBV2 ASSPRQGLTEAF
- TRBV5-1 ASNLALGGQETQY
TRBD2 TRBV4-2 ASSQSAGETDTQY